This T cell receptor (beta chain) is drawn from a study of T cell responses to AZD1222 COVID-19 vaccine (dated by TCRdb to the early 2020s). About the investigation overall: AZD1222 recipients given second doses at about 4 weeks or at about 12 weeks were pooled, since spike-specific TCR depth and breadth were not found to differ between the two schedules. A total of 230 to 250 trial participants underwent TCR sequencing, of whom roughly 210 had received two doses of AZD1222 and approximately 25 had received two doses of the MenACWY control vaccine. Trial participants were enrolled by age into subgroups of 18-55, 56-69 and 70-plus years, and roughly 160, 29 and 62 TCR-sequenced participants, respectively, were included in these subgroups.

About this clone itself: Its binding antigen is unknown. The record has no base qualities; no much larger clone is one base away.

The time point label, as the study defines it: baseline before first vaccination. The vaccinee samples were drawn from two UK trials, COV001 and COV002, one of which was a single-blind randomized controlled phase 2/3 trial testing AZD1222 (ChAdOx1 nCoV-19) in healthy adults. For TCRbeta chain sequencing, PBMC samples were collected from trial participants at day 0 and at day 28 after the second dose. Between the V and J ends, shortened by 4 bases and 0 bases respectively, the junction contains 11 bases. CDR1 and CDR2 are drawn from the germline V gene: SGHDT, YYEEEE. The CDR3 runs 14 residues from the cysteine to the phenylalanine. Only the CDR3 DNA stays, 42 bases, in frame from base 1. The research as a whole found: Spike-specific TCR breadth and depth rose significantly after two AZD1222 doses compared with day 0 and with MenACWY recipients. Reportedly, almost half of the unique spike-specific TCRs recognized epitopes lying outside the regions that are mutated in the B.1.351 and B.1.1.7 variants. Participants were mostly white British and included more females than males, and it was suggested by the authors that clonal diversity may have been underestimated. The 56-69-year group was small, and its depth increase did not reach significance, likely because of low power. Because no day 14 peak-response samples were available, repertoires were characterized only after the peak T cell response. Only a handful of AZD1222 recipients were SARS-CoV-2 seropositive at baseline, limiting conclusions about previously exposed vaccinees. Vaccine-associated CD4 TCRs spanned the whole spike protein, with dominant responses in regions 160-218 and 743-854.

The CDR3 regions of human TCRbeta chains were analyzed by immunosequencing. The original methods were these. TCRs in the repertoires were compared against a reference library of SARS-CoV-2-specific TCRs that had been generated with the MIRA antigen-specificity platform. Breadth was defined as the fraction of unique TCRs that were SARS-CoV-2-associated, and depth was defined as the fraction of total T cells that were SARS-CoV-2-associated. Using the MIRA data, each spike-specific TCR was assigned both to the spike region to which the TCR was reactive and to a CD4 or CD8 class. Log10-transformed breadth and depth values were compared by one-way ANOVA with Sidak's multiple comparisons tests. TCRdb limited this immuneACCESS table to in-frame rearrangements with V and J called. A share of clones is missing; checked studies link under half to unresolved V genes, and the rest is unexplained. Clone size and the V and J calls come from that table; the DNA yielded D and trimming. Counted in this sample were fewer than 150,000 clones; roughly nine tenths of them appeared once. Jointly, the top ten make up approximately 3.6% of the sample.

This receptor was obtained from an adult in good health. The specimen comprised peripheral blood, sampled on day 0 of AZD1222 vaccination. The V and J segments used are TRBV5-6 and TRBJ2-7, with the D gene not clear enough to name. The CDR3 is CASSPFGDSYEQYF. The DNA sequence follows: TGTGCCAGCAGCCCTTTTGGTGACTCCTACGAGCAGTACTTC.